This T cell receptor beta chain originates from a study of cytomegalovirus exposure and HLA in healthy donors. Study context: The roughly 120 million unique TCR beta sequences, from about 180 million T cells, were found by an earlier analysis.

As concerns this clone: Its matching antigen is unknown.

The CDR3 is 15 amino acids. Per the germline V gene, CDR1 is MNHEY and CDR2 is SMNVEV (reference sequence). The V and J ends lost 8 bases and 5 bases respectively, with 18 bases between them. Study outcomes and limitations: Sequencing had likely introduced a cluster of highly shared sequence variants as an artifact. Later on, analysis showed that most CMV-associated TCR beta chains appeared to be HLA-restricted.

Primers for the PCR totalled 60 Vbeta and 13 Jbeta. Generated by immunoSEQ multiplex PCR, the TCRdb table keeps only in-frame clones and is missing some. The table has fewer than 250,000 clones, about nine tenths seen once. This receptor was taken from a man aged 25-45 years in good health and CMV-seronegative. Sequencing was done on a sample of PBMCs. The V and J genes are TRBV27 and TRBJ1-4, with D perhaps TRBD1 (5 bases). The CDR3 nucleotides are TGTGCCAGCTCCCGAGCAGGGTTTCAGAATGAAAAACTGTTTTTT. This encodes CASSRAGFQNEKLFF.